What follows are 23 T cell receptor beta chains derived from one specimen sequenced in a study of regulatory T cells in long-lasting Graves disease. Time point in this sample: newly diagnosed GD, antithyroid drugs for less than 3 months. RNA from PBMCs was the source of the TCR library. Both iRepertoire HTBI primers and Arm-PCR of CDR3 regions were used to build the TCR beta libraries. Each CDR3 protein is one row after TCRdb ran MiXCR on the multiplex PCR reads. The sample lists around 500,000 distinct CDR3 sequences, 13% seen once, with over 7.5% in the top ten. The sample was also linked to a second study, of T cells in Graves' hyperthyroidism and ophthalmopathy.

This material consisted of peripheral blood mononuclear cells (PBMCs), taken at new diagnosis, from a patient treated with antithyroid drugs. These receptor sequences come from a man aged 25-45 years with Graves disease.

This clonotype was recorded at least ten times. Sequence at one end of the junction differs from germline and may be a read error. The CDR3: CASSQIHSDYGYTF. Written as DNA, the CDR3 is TGTGCCAGCAGCCAAATACACTCAGACTACGGCTACACCTTC. V is TRBV14 and J is TRBJ1-2; no clear D gene. This CDR3 has 14 residues. Germline V gene lookup returns CDR1 SGHDN and CDR2 FVKESK.

This clonotype has ten or more counts. The chain links TRBV7-9 to TRBJ1-1; tentative D call: TRBD1 (6 bases). The CDR3 covers 13 residues. Between the trimmed V and J ends, which lost 5 bases and 1 base, there was a span of 8 bases. The germline V gene has CDR1 SEHNR and CDR2 FQNEAQ (reference sequence). This CDR3 reads CASSGTRNTEAFF. The CDR3, as DNA: TGTGCCAGCAGCGGGACACGGAACACTGAAGCTTTCTTT.

This clonotype has just a few counts. The chain recombines TRBV6-1 with TRBJ2-3; D remains ambiguous. CDR3 length: 14 amino acids. From germline, CDR1 is MNHNS and CDR2 SASEGT. V was pared by 8 bases and J by 2 bases, with 14 bases between. The DNA for the CDR3 is TGTGCCAGCTCCGCGATAGCTCTCACAGATACGCAGTATTTT. Translating it yields CASSAIALTDTQYF.

Many counts were recorded for this clonotype. The chain combines TRBV11-2 with TRBJ2-7; D uncertain. The V end was cut by 2 bases, the J end by 5 bases, with 16 bases between. Looked up from germline, CDR1 is SGHAT and CDR2 is FQNNGV. This CDR3 has 15 amino acids. As DNA, the CDR3 is TGTGCCAGCAGCTTAAGTCAGACCCCACCGGACGAGCAGTACTTC. As protein: CASSLSQTPPDEQYF. Full variable domain (missing parts from reference TRBV11-2 and TRBJ2-7): EAGVAQSPRYKIIEKRQSVAFWCNPISGHATLYWYQQILGQGPKLLIQFQNNGVVDDSQLPKDRFSAERLKGVDSTLKIQPAKLEDSAVYLCASSLSQTPPDEQYFGPGTRLTVT.

In this sample, this clonotype turned up many times. The CDR3 bases are TGCAGTGCTCTTCCCTCCCGGAGCCGCAATGAGCAGTTCTTC. It specifies CSALPSRSRNEQFF. V and J are TRBV20-1 and TRBJ2-1; D gene ambiguous. V gave up 5 bases and J gave up 6 bases, with 17 bases separating them. CDR1 is DFQATT, CDR2 SNEGSKA, per germline (reference sequence). The CDR3 loop spans 14 amino acids.

The sample holds a few counts of this clonotype. The chain has TRBV2 and TRBJ1-5, with no clear D. Per germline, CDR1 SNHLY and CDR2 FYNNEI. CDR3 size: 13 residues. The V end was cut by 7 bases, the J end by 0 bases, with 7 bases between. Here the CDR3 DNA reads TGTGCCAGCACTGTTCGTAGCAATCAGCCCCAGCATTTT. Protein: CASTVRSNQPQHF.

Note on this clonotype: The CDR3 carries no conserved terminal phenylalanine or tryptophan, so it likely arises from a read error. The limits of the CDR3 on the DNA are not certain, so only TCRdb's listed CDR3 is given. The chain uses TRBV28 and TRBJ2-7; the D call of TRBD1 is as the table states it, not checked on the DNA. With termini counted, the CDR3 has 9 amino acids. Germline V gene sequence: CDR1 MDHEN, CDR2 SYDVKM. The CDR3 sequence is CASSLYPGR.

Concerning this clonotype: Since a much larger clone is just one base distant, this may be a read error. The gene calls are TRBV20-1 and TRBJ1-1; D gene ambiguous. Trimming stripped 4 bases from V and 1 base from J, with 16 bases between. Per germline, CDR1 DFQATT and CDR2 SNEGSKA (reference sequence). This CDR3 has 15 amino acids. CDR3 DNA: TGCAGTGCTATAGAGGTCTGGCAAGGGAACACTGAAGCTTTCTTT. It specifies CSAIEVWQGNTEAFF.

In its sample, this clonotype was seen many times. The chain joins TRBV3-1 to TRBJ1-6; no reliable D call. The CDR3 is 13 residues long. Looked up from germline, CDR1 is LGHDT and CDR2 is YNNKEL (reference sequence). The V end lost 1 base, the J end lost 12 bases, and 10 bases lay between the germline ends. The CDR3 protein is CASSQGAGKPLHF. As DNA, the CDR3 is TGTGCCAGCAGCCAAGGAGCGGGGAAACCCCTCCACTTT. Using reference TRBV3-1 and TRBJ1-6 for the parts outside the CDR3, the full variable domain is DTAVSQTPKYLVTQMGNDKSIKCEQNLGHDTMYWYKQDSKKFLKIMFSYNNKELIINETVPNRFSPKSPDKAHLNLHINSLELGDSAVYFCASSQGAGKPLHFGNGTRLTVT.

The V and J genes are TRBV5-4 and TRBJ1-2; D remains ambiguous. The germline CDR1 and CDR2 sequences are SGHNT and YYREEE (reference sequence). This CDR3 region has 13 residues. V shed 4 bases and J shed 8 bases, with 15 bases lying between them. The CDR3 region has the DNA TGTGCCAGCAGCCCAGACCCCGAGAGGGGCTACACCTTC. Translated: CASSPDPERGYTF. Variable domain in full (rest from reference TRBV5-4 and TRBJ1-2): ETGVTQSPTHLIKTRGQQVTLRCSSQSGHNTVSWYQQALGQGPQFIFQYYREEENGRGNFPPRFSGLQFPNYSSELNVNALELDDSALYLCASSPDPERGYTFGSGTRLTVV.

This clonotype has ten or more counts. This rearrangement joins TRBV12-5 to TRBJ1-5; TRBD1 agrees at 10 bases. V shed 4 bases and J 8 bases; nucleotides not matched to a gene: 8. CDR3 length equals 15 residues. The V gene's germline CDR1 is LGHNT and CDR2 FRNRAP. The CDR3 reads CASGSSGTGEKPQHF. The CDR3 bases are TGTGCTAGTGGTTCGTCCGGGACAGGGGAAAAGCCCCAGCATTTT.

This clonotype was found many times. J is TRBJ2-2 and V is TRBV15; D uncertain. The germline V and J ends were trimmed by 1 base and 2 bases, with 17 bases remaining between them. CDR3 length: 18 residues. CDR1 LNHNV and CDR2 YYDKDF come from the germline V gene (reference sequence). CDR3 DNA: TGTGCCACCAGCAGAGCCCAAGGGTTTTCGATTAACACCGGGGAGCTGTTTTTT. It yields the protein CATSRAQGFSINTGELFF.

This clonotype came up many times. The rearrangement uses TRBV6-1 and TRBJ1-1; D is possibly TRBD1 (6 bases). The CDR3 runs to 12 residues. V shed 6 bases and J shed 8 bases, with 13 bases lying between them. Germline loops: CDR1 MNHNS, CDR2 SASEGT. CDR3 coding DNA: TGTGCCAGCAGGTTTAGGGGGGGGGAAGCTTTCTTT. The encoded protein is CASRFRGGEAFF.

This clonotype has a count of ten or more. The J gene is TRBJ1-5, the V gene TRBV30, with D hard to call. Germline V CDR1 and CDR2: GTSNPN, SVGIG (reference sequence). Trimming took off 3 bases at V and 3 bases at J, with 9 bases between the two ends. CDR3 length equals 13 residues. The chain's CDR3 is CAWRGGINQPQHF. The CDR3, as DNA: TGTGCCTGGAGGGGCGGGATCAATCAGCCCCAGCATTTT.

This clonotype was observed a few times. This rearrangement joins TRBV30 to TRBJ2-7; 8 bases fit TRBD2. V was pared by 6 bases and J by 6 bases, with 13 bases of the junction left unmatched. Germline CDR1 reads GTSNPN; CDR2 reads SVGIG (reference sequence). This CDR3 comprises 14 residues. The CDR3 coding sequence is TGTGCCTGCGAGGCCATAGCGGGGTTGTCCGAGCAGTACTTC. Its translation is CACEAIAGLSEQYF.

The CDR3 here is CATSDFQSGETQYF. DNA of the CDR3: TGTGCCACCAGTGATTTTCAGAGCGGGGAGACCCAGTACTTC. This chain connects TRBV24-1 to TRBJ2-5; D might be TRBD2 (6 bases). Per germline, CDR1 KGHDR and CDR2 SFDVKD. CDR3 size: 14 residues. V was shortened by 1 base and J by 5 bases, with 10 bases between the two germline ends.

This clonotype was counted only a few times. The CDR3 spells CASSPRLAGGGEQFF. The CDR3, as DNA: TGTGCCAGCAGCCCCCGACTAGCGGGAGGGGGTGAGCAGTTCTTC. The V and J genes are TRBV9 and TRBJ2-1, with 14 bases lining up with TRBD2. The CDR3 runs to 15 residues. Losses at the gene ends were 4 bases for V and 9 bases for J; bases not matched to a gene: 6. Germline assignment: CDR1 SGDLS and CDR2 YYNGEE.

This clonotype was seen a handful of times. The chain combines TRBV29-1 with TRBJ2-5, with D possibly TRBD2 on 6 matching bases. There are 14 residues in the CDR3. V gave up 2 bases and J gave up 4 bases, with 14 bases separating them. Germline-derived CDR1 and CDR2 are SQVTM and ANQGSEA. The DNA for the CDR3 is TGCAGCGTTGAAAGGAACGGGCGGGGAGAGACCCAGTACTTC. As protein: CSVERNGRGETQYF.

This clonotype has at least ten counts. The chain couples TRBV12-3 or TRBV12-4 to TRBJ2-6; no definite D call. The CDR3 is made up of 13 amino acids. V was pared by 7 bases and J by 0 bases, with 4 bases between. CDR3 protein: CASTSSGANVLTF. The DNA for the CDR3 is TGTGCCAGCACTAGCTCTGGGGCCAACGTCCTGACTTTC.

The table lists this clonotype with many counts. Its ends do not fully match the called genes, so a read error is possible. This chain links TRBV3-1 with TRBJ2-1; D gene unclear. The CDR3 runs to 15 residues. From germline, CDR1 is LGHDT and CDR2 YNNKEL (reference sequence). The CDR3 sequence: CASGQTRTTYNEQFF. The CDR3 region has the DNA TGTGCCAGCGGCCAGACTCGAACGACGTACAATGAGCAGTTCTTC.

The chain links TRBV14 to TRBJ2-1; 11 bases match TRBD2. Germline V gene sequence: CDR1 SGHDN, CDR2 FVKESK. J was trimmed by 5 bases and V by 0 bases; bases with no gene match: 3. The CDR3 is made up of 16 amino acids. DNA for the CDR3: TGTGCCAGCAGCCAAGAGGCGGGACTAGCGGACAATGAGCAGTTCTTC. The encoded protein is CASSQEAGLADNEQFF.

This clonotype appeared a few times. The V call is TRBV5-8, the J call TRBJ1-1; weak D call: TRBD1 (5 bases). With 2 bases removed from V and 5 bases from J, the gap between germline ends came to 13 bases. The CDR3 has 14 amino acids. Germline V gene lookup returns CDR1 SGHTS and CDR2 YDEGEE. CDR3 loop: CASSFDGRETEAFF. CDR3 in DNA: TGTGCCAGCAGCTTCGATGGCAGGGAGACTGAAGCTTTCTTT.

In its sample, this clonotype was seen many times. The chain employs TRBV12-3 or TRBV12-4 and TRBJ2-1; weak D call: TRBD2 (6 bases). This CDR3 has 15 amino acids. V was trimmed by 6 bases and J by 6 bases, leaving 18 bases between them. CDR3 nucleotide sequence: TGTGCCAGCAGCTGGAGGGAGAGAAGGGGCAATGAGCAGTTCTTC. Translating gives CASSWRERRGNEQFF.